These T cell receptor beta chains were read from a single sample in a study of blood T cell repertoires in COVID-19. Profiling relied on immunoSEQ multiplex PCR, and the TCRdb table lists in-frame clones only, not all of them. The sample yields more than 75,000 clones, over 65% seen once. Sequencing was done on a sample of peripheral blood. The receptors were sampled from a woman in her 70s with acute or convalescent COVID-19. Each CDR3 is given with its conserved first and last residue. A D gene is named only where the DNA matches it firmly. The size of a clone is reported for some rows only, either as once, few or many, or as a class for expanded clones.

once TRBJ2-1 TRBV15 TRBD2 TGTGCCACCAGCAAAGAGCGGGGGGGAATCCATGAGCAGTTCTTC CATSKERGGIHEQFF
. TRBJ2-3 TRBV3-1/TRBV3-2 TRBD2 TGTGCCAGCAGCCAAGTTACTAGCGGGGGAGGCACAGATACGCAGTATTTT CASSQVTSGGGTDTQYF
. TRBJ1-1 TRBV3-1/TRBV3-2 . TGTGCCAGCAGCCTCCTAACTGAAGCTTTCTTT CASSLLTEAFF
. TRBJ1-1 TRBV18 TRBD1 TGTGCCAGCTCACTGACAGGGAATGAAGCTTTCTTT CASSLTGNEAFF
. TRBJ2-3 TRBV3-1/TRBV3-2 . TGTGCCAGCAGCCGGGAGGATTTT CASSREDF
. TRBJ2-5 TRBV11-2 . TGTGCCAGCAGCTTAAGGTTCGCGGGGGAGACCCAGTACTTC CASSLRFAGETQYF
. TRBJ2-1 TRBV9 TRBD2 TGTGCCAGCAGCGTAGATCCTAGCGGGAGTATATCCTACAATGAGCAGTTCTTC CASSVDPSGSISYNEQFF
. TRBJ2-3 TRBV7-9 TRBD1 TGTGCCAGCAGCTTAGGTGTCGTTGCAGGGGGCTTTCGAGATACGCAGTATTTT CASSLGVVAGGFRDTQYF
. TRBJ1-2 TRBV7-9 TRBD1 TGTGCCAGCAGGCCTTACAGGGGGCCCAACTATGGCTACACCTTC CASRPYRGPNYGYTF
. TRBJ1-5 TRBV4-1 . TGCGCCAGCAGCCCGAGGCAGGGGACTCAGCCCCAGCATTTT CASSPRQGTQPQHF